This T cell receptor beta chain was sequenced for a study of CD8 T cells in ankylosing spondylitis. Study findings and constraints: A motif in TCR beta, a set of 8 or 9 highly homologous variants, appeared characteristic of ankylosing spondylitis blood.

Trimming stripped 3 bases from V and 11 bases from J, with 19 bases between. The CDR3 covers 14 residues. This clonotype has at least ten counts. Its antigen is undetermined. TCRdb itself ran the 5' RACE reads through MiXCR, one entry per CDR3 protein. Of more than 600,000 distinct CDR3 sequences in the sample, roughly 19% were seen once. The TCR was taken from a male donor with ankylosing spondylitis. Material: blood, either unsorted or a sorted T cell fraction (not recorded which). The chain recombines TRBV12-3 or TRBV12-4 with TRBJ1-1; D is possibly TRBD1 (6 bases). CDR3 residues: CASSFVSTGAAAFF. DNA for the CDR3: TGTGCCAGCAGTTTTGTGTCGACGGGGGCCGCGGCTTTCTTT.